This TCR beta chain is drawn from a study of blood T cell repertoires in COVID-19. Study information: Whether acute or convalescent, the COVID-19 samples came from the United States, Italy and Spain. T cells, B-cell-depleted T cells, or PBMCs provided the cDNA or gDNA that served as material.

Germline V gene lookup returns CDR1 MNHEY and CDR2 SVGAGI. The CDR3 covers 11 residues. As handled by the study authors: Nucleated cell number was recorded as an estimate derived from reference gene primer amplification. Here immunoSEQ multiplex PCR was the method, and the copy in TCRdb shows in-frame clones only, minus some. V and J calls and clone size are copied from that table; D and trimming were computed from the DNA. This sample has just over 95,000 clones; 90% occur once, and the top ten carry approximately 1.5%. Regarding this clone: A read error may produce the germline difference seen at one junction end.

This clonotype was sampled from a man aged 60-69 years with acute or convalescent COVID-19. The chain is built from TRBV6-5 and TRBJ2-3; 10 bases line up with TRBD2. The sequenced sample consisted of peripheral blood. The CDR3 DNA reads as TGTGCCAGCACCTCTAGCGGGGGAGCAGTATTT. Encoded protein: CASTSSGGAVF.